This TCR beta chain was observed in a study of regulatory T cells in long-lasting Graves disease. CDR3-region Arm-PCR and iRepertoire HTBI primers produced the TCR beta libraries. TCRdb processed the multiplex PCR reads anew with MiXCR; each CDR3 protein has one entry. The sample yields around 480,000 distinct CDR3 sequences, roughly 17% seen once. Per the germline V gene, CDR1 is LGHDT and CDR2 is YNNKEL (reference sequence). The CDR3 contains 16 residues. J lost 2 bases, V lost 0 bases, and 3 bases had no gene match. The time point denotes: newly diagnosed GD, antithyroid drugs for less than 3 months. Generation of the TCR library employed RNA extracted from PBMCs. These data were likewise used in another study, on T cells in Graves' hyperthyroidism and ophthalmopathy. That work contributes: Ophthalmopathy and stable hyperthyroidism were told apart by a 13 V-J model.

The TCR originated in a middle-aged man with Graves disease. The rearrangement joins TRBV3-1 to TRBJ2-3, with TRBD2 identical over 9 bases. Sequencing used peripheral blood mononuclear cells (PBMCs), obtained at new diagnosis, from a patient treated with antithyroid drugs. The CDR3 loop is CASSQDLAGTTDTQYF. Here the CDR3 DNA reads TGTGCCAGCAGCCAAGATCTAGCGGGGACCACAGATACGCAGTATTTT.